Below, one T cell receptor (beta chain) is given with its context. The antigen is unknown. CDR1 LGHNA and CDR2 YNFKEQ come from the germline V gene. V was trimmed by 4 bases and J by 7 bases, leaving 20 bases between them. The CDR3 is 16 amino acids. This sample stems from a study of cytomegalovirus exposure and HLA in healthy donors. Study-wide points: In a later analysis, common viral pathogens appeared linked to several of the most significant clusters. In an earlier analysis, in approximately 570 donors, most V segments appeared productive either ~87% or ~30% of the time.

Primers included in the PCR were 60 Vbeta and 13 Jbeta primers. Per the original methods: As a later analysis found, there were roughly 80 million unique TCR beta chains, of which some 10 million were shared. The data were produced by immunoSEQ multiplex PCR, yet TCRdb's version contains in-frame clones alone and is incomplete. The V and J calls and clone size were taken over from that table, and D and trimming were inferred from the DNA. The table shows 150,000 to 190,000 clones, with roughly 84% occurring only once. Sequencing used PBMCs. The rearrangement links TRBV4-2 to TRBJ1-5; TRBD1 might be the D (6 bases). This TCR was recovered from a young woman in good health and CMV-seronegative. The CDR3 DNA sequence: TGTGCCAGCAGCCCGGAAAGGCGGACAGCCGGACAGCCCCAGCATTTT. Its protein is CASSPERRTAGQPQHF.